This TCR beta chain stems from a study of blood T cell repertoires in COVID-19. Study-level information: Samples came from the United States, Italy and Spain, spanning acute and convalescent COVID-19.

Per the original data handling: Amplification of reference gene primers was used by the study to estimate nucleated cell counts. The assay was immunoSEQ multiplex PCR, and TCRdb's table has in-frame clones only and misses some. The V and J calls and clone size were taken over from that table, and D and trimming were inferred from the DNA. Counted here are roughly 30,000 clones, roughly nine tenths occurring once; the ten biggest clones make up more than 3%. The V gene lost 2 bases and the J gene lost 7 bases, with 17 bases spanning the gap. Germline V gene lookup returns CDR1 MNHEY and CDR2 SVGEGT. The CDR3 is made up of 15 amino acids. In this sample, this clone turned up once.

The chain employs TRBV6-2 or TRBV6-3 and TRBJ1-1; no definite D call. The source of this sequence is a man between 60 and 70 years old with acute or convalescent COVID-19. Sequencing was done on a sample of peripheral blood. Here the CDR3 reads CASSYPGEMRNEAFF. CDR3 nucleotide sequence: TGTGCCAGCAGTTACCCCGGGGAGATGAGGAATGAAGCTTTCTTT.